A selection of T cell receptor beta chains follows, all from one sample in a study of T cells expressing NK-cell markers. Reprocessing the 5' RACE reads, TCRdb reports a single entry for every CDR3 protein and omits DNA. The sample table includes about 170,000 distinct CDR3 sequences. The source material was blood T cells: a sorted CD56 or NKG2C T cell subset, CD4+ or CD8+ T cells, or bulk PBMC T cells (not recorded which). The receptor set was obtained from a man aged 18-70 years in good health. Both conserved end residues are part of each CDR3.

cdr3_aa: CASRGVGTYNEQFF
j_call: TRBJ2-1
v_call: TRBV5-5

cdr3_aa: CASRSTTGGNTEAFF
j_call: TRBJ1-1
v_call: TRBV2

cdr3_aa: CASSLNSNRRNEQFF
j_call: TRBJ2-1
v_call: TRBV28

cdr3_aa: CASSLAGTESEAFF
j_call: TRBJ1-1
v_call: TRBV7-6

cdr3_aa: CASSPVWPGTQETQYF
j_call: TRBJ2-5
v_call: TRBV3-1

cdr3_aa: CATSDSRQGRRNEQFF
j_call: TRBJ2-1
v_call: TRBV24-1

cdr3_aa: CSAPLRRGEYEQYF
j_call: TRBJ2-7
v_call: TRBV20-1

cdr3_aa: CASSGLITDTQYF
j_call: TRBJ2-3
v_call: TRBV19

cdr3_aa: CAWSGAARSNQPQHF
j_call: TRBJ1-5
v_call: TRBV30

cdr3_aa: CANLGDTGELFF
j_call: TRBJ2-2
v_call: TRBV12-3/TRBV12-4

cdr3_aa: CASSSDTYYEQYF
j_call: TRBJ2-7
v_call: TRBV7-9

cdr3_aa: CASSLGVDRGGKNIQYF
j_call: TRBJ2-4
v_call: TRBV12-3/TRBV12-4

cdr3_aa: CASSEGWAQNNEQFF
j_call: TRBJ2-1
v_call: TRBV2

cdr3_aa: CARTDRVSGGDQETQYF
j_call: TRBJ2-5
v_call: TRBV6-1

cdr3_aa: CASKLSTGEGEQFF
j_call: TRBJ2-1
v_call: TRBV6-4

cdr3_aa: CASSQPLAKDYGYTF
j_call: TRBJ1-2
v_call: TRBV12-3/TRBV12-4

cdr3_aa: CASRSDSDHSPLHF
j_call: TRBJ1-6
v_call: TRBV28

cdr3_aa: CASGQAMEGWAGELFF
j_call: TRBJ2-2
v_call: TRBV6-1

cdr3_aa: CASSPELDYTGELFFF
j_call: TRBJ2-2
v_call: TRBV6-1

cdr3_aa: CASSQDLRGPSTRYF
j_call: TRBJ2-7
v_call: TRBV4-1

cdr3_aa: CASSDYGQVKSPLHF
j_call: TRBJ1-6
v_call: TRBV6-4

cdr3_aa: CASSIGETIFGELFF
j_call: TRBJ2-2
v_call: TRBV19

cdr3_aa: CASGGYNEQFF
j_call: TRBJ2-1
v_call: TRBV28

cdr3_aa: CASSSTGWSTGELFF
j_call: TRBJ2-2
v_call: TRBV12-3/TRBV12-4

cdr3_aa: CASTKGWQETQYF
j_call: TRBJ2-5
v_call: TRBV12-3/TRBV12-4

cdr3_aa: CASSKDRLETQYF
j_call: TRBJ2-5
v_call: TRBV9

cdr3_aa: CASSELAVISTDTQYF
j_call: TRBJ2-3
v_call: TRBV2

cdr3_aa: CASSPRDNPWETQYF
j_call: TRBJ2-5
v_call: TRBV12-3/TRBV12-4

cdr3_aa: CASSLAGVGAEAFF
j_call: TRBJ1-1
v_call: TRBV12-3/TRBV12-4

cdr3_aa: CASSLRGAGGRQDTQYF
j_call: TRBJ2-3
v_call: TRBV11-2

cdr3_aa: CASSQDRGGNTEAFF
j_call: TRBJ1-1
v_call: TRBV4-1

cdr3_aa: CASSQVLGIVSYEQYF
j_call: TRBJ2-7
v_call: TRBV4-1

cdr3_aa: CASSLVAGVTGELFF
j_call: TRBJ2-2
v_call: TRBV5-4

cdr3_aa: CATSKGQGNTEAFF
j_call: TRBJ1-1
v_call: TRBV15

cdr3_aa: CASSYSIRRGINQPQHF
j_call: TRBJ1-5
v_call: TRBV6-2/TRBV6-3

cdr3_aa: CASTTDLAADTQYF
j_call: TRBJ2-3
v_call: TRBV2

cdr3_aa: CASSLAEAGMINEQFF
j_call: TRBJ2-1
v_call: TRBV5-1

cdr3_aa: CASSQESPGGDTQYF
j_call: TRBJ2-3
v_call: TRBV4-1

cdr3_aa: CASELRRDQETQYF
j_call: TRBJ2-5
v_call: TRBV6-5

cdr3_aa: CASSLRGRGSINTEAFF
j_call: TRBJ1-1
v_call: TRBV5-1